This entry lists 29 T cell receptor beta chains sequenced from one sample in a study of cytomegalovirus exposure and HLA in healthy donors. Primers included in the PCR were 60 Vbeta and 13 Jbeta primers. Produced via immunoSEQ multiplex PCR; TCRdb's table is partial and in-frame only. The sample includes about 170,000 clones, over 60% of them seen just once. Sequences were obtained from PBMCs. These receptors all come from a girl aged 10 to 17 in good health and CMV-seronegative.

V and J are TRBV19 and TRBJ2-7; 8 bases fit TRBD1. The length of the CDR3 is 13 residues. Germline V gene sequence: CDR1 LNHDA, CDR2 SQIVND (reference sequence). Germline trimming cut 5 bases from V and 5 bases from J; bases unmatched to any gene: 5. CDR3 loop: CASSPGQEHEQYF. The CDR3 nucleotides read TGTGCCAGTAGTCCGGGACAGGAGCACGAGCAGTACTTC.

This clone was observed a single time. The V and J genes are TRBV30 and TRBJ1-2, with D perhaps TRBD1 (5 bases). Germline loops: CDR1 GTSNPN, CDR2 SVGIG (reference sequence). The V end was cut by 5 bases, the J end by 5 bases, with 12 bases between. The CDR3 has 12 residues. Here the CDR3 DNA reads TGTGCCTGGGACAGCCTGAGGTATGGCTACACCTTC. It encodes CAWDSLRYGYTF.

The chain links TRBV7-9 to TRBJ2-3; 7 nucleotides line up with TRBD1. Germline assignment: CDR1 SEHNR and CDR2 FQNEAQ (reference sequence). This CDR3 has 14 residues. Trimming removed 4 bases from V and 10 bases from J; junction bases left unmatched: 11. For the CDR3, the DNA is TGTGCCAGCAGCTCGGTCGACAGGGCGAGGGCGCAGTATTTT. Its translation is CASSSVDRARAQYF.

The J gene is TRBJ2-7, the V gene TRBV18; the D gene is possibly TRBD2 (6 bases). Trimming cost V 2 bases and J 0 bases, with 11 bases left between them. The germline V gene has CDR1 KGHSH and CDR2 LQKENI. The CDR3 length is 15 residues. CDR3 sequence reads: CASSPRPEGSYEQYF. As DNA, the CDR3 is TGTGCCAGCTCACCAAGACCGGAGGGCTCCTACGAGCAGTACTTC.

This clone was counted a few times. The chain has TRBV5-4 and TRBJ1-5; a weak D match, TRBD1 (5 bases). Germline loops: CDR1 SGHNT, CDR2 YYREEE (reference sequence). This CDR3 comprises 12 residues. Trimming took 2 bases from V and 9 from J, leaving 9 bases between them. The CDR3 coding sequence is TGTGCCAGCAGCTTTTGGGGCGGGCCCCAGCATTTT. Protein sequence: CASSFWGGPQHF. Variable domain in full (rest from reference TRBV5-4 and TRBJ1-5): ETGVTQSPTHLIKTRGQQVTLRCSSQSGHNTVSWYQQALGQGPQFIFQYYREEENGRGNFPPRFSGLQFPNYSSELNVNALELDDSALYLCASSFWGGPQHFGDGTRLSIL.

V gene TRBV5-1 combines with J gene TRBJ2-7; TRBD2 matches 11 bases. Per the germline V gene, CDR1 is SGHRS and CDR2 is YFSETQ. V dropped 7 bases and J dropped 3; count of bases not matched to a gene: 6. This CDR3 region has 14 residues. DNA of the CDR3: TGCGCCAGCCGCATGACTAGCGGGGTCTACGAGCAGTACTTC. It yields the protein CASRMTSGVYEQYF. Using reference TRBV5-1 and TRBJ2-7 for the parts outside the CDR3, the full variable domain is KAGVTQTPRYLIKTRGQQVTLSCSPISGHRSVSWYQQTPGQGLQFLFEYFSETQRNKGNFPGRFSGRQFSNSRSEMNVSTLELGDSALYLCASRMTSGVYEQYFGPGTRLTVT.

The chain has TRBV21-1 and TRBJ1-2; whether TRBD1, the table's D call, matches the DNA was not checked. TRBV21-1 is reported as a pseudogene. CDR3 size: 11 residues. CDR3 residues: CASSKDQNYTF. For the CDR3, the DNA is TGTGCCAGCAGCAAAGACCAGAACTACACCTTC.

The genes are TRBV27 and TRBJ2-5; the match to TRBD2 covers 11 bases. CDR3 length equals 15 residues. V shed 5 bases, J shed 5 bases, and the junction held 7 bases outside the gene matches. Germline V gene sequence: CDR1 MNHEY, CDR2 SMNVEV (reference sequence). The CDR3 bases are TGTGCCAGCAGTGCCGGACTAGCGGGTCTTGAGACCCAGTACTTC. Protein sequence: CASSAGLAGLETQYF.

This rearrangement joins TRBV11-2 to TRBJ2-1, with D unresolved. Trimming removed 8 bases from V and 0 bases from J, with 17 bases in between. CDR3 size: 16 residues. CDR1 and CDR2 (germline): SGHAT, FQNNGV. The DNA of the CDR3 is TGTGCCAGCTCTCAAAACCGGGTCAGCTCCTACAATGAGCAGTTCTTC. This sequence encodes CASSQNRVSSYNEQFF.

Only a few counts were recorded for this clone. The rearrangement uses TRBV5-4 and TRBJ2-1; D not resolved. The CDR3 sequence is 11 residues long. Germline CDR1 and CDR2: SGHNT and YYREEE (reference sequence). V was pared by 4 bases and J by 8 bases, with 7 bases between. The CDR3 DNA sequence: TGTGCCAGCAGCCGACTGGATGAGCAGTTCTTC. This gives the protein CASSRLDEQFF.

The V call is TRBV4-1, the J call TRBJ2-7, with D maybe TRBD2 (5 bases). The germline V and J ends were trimmed by 0 bases and 7 bases, with 7 bases remaining between them. Germline lookup yields CDR1 MGHRA and CDR2 YSYEKL. This CDR3 spans 12 amino acids. CDR3 DNA: TGCGCCAGCAGCCAAGAAACGGGGGAGCAGTACTTC. This encodes CASSQETGEQYF.

This chain connects TRBV5-1 to TRBJ2-7; the match to TRBD1 covers 11 bases. The CDR3 covers 15 residues. Germline V gene lookup returns CDR1 SGHRS and CDR2 YFSETQ. With 4 bases clipped from V and 0 bases from J, the junction kept 3 bases outside the gene matches. The DNA of the CDR3 is TGCGCCAGCAGCCACGGACAGGGGGCCTCCTACGAGCAGTACTTC. Its protein is CASSHGQGASYEQYF.

The chain recombines TRBV15 with TRBJ1-1; TRBD1 might be the D (5 bases). Between the trimmed V and J ends, which lost 6 bases and 5 bases, there was a span of 16 bases. The germline V gene encodes CDR1 LNHNV and CDR2 YYDKDF (reference sequence). This CDR3 contains 14 residues. Here the CDR3 reads CATSPTWGTTEAFF. DNA of the CDR3: TGTGCCACCAGTCCCACTTGGGGGACTACTGAAGCTTTCTTT.

This clone was counted only a few times. The genes are TRBV7-8 and TRBJ2-5; TRBD1 matches 7 bases. Germline CDR1 reads SGHVS; CDR2 reads FQNEAQ. Trimming cost V 5 bases and J 5 bases; bases outside gene matches: 5. This CDR3 contains 13 residues. The CDR3 nucleotides read TGTGCCAGCAGCCTTGGCAGGGGGGAGACCCAGTACTTC. Its protein is CASSLGRGETQYF.

The V gene is TRBV6-1, the J gene TRBJ1-2; 7 bases agree with TRBD1. From germline, CDR1 is MNHNS and CDR2 SASEGT. This CDR3 has 13 amino acids. Trimming at V came to 10 bases and at J to 1 base, leaving 6 bases not matched to a gene. The CDR3 is CATNRGLNYGYTF. In nucleotides, the CDR3 is TGTGCCACCAACAGGGGTCTTAACTATGGCTACACCTTC.

The chain combines TRBV7-9 with TRBJ1-2, with TRBD1 identical over 9 bases. Germline assignment: CDR1 SEHNR and CDR2 FQNEAQ (reference sequence). CDR3 length: 15 amino acids. V gave up 3 bases and J gave up 8 bases; unmatched junction bases: 10. CDR3 residues: CASSLAGTGSKGYTF. CDR3 DNA sequence: TGTGCCAGCAGCTTGGCCGGGACAGGGAGTAAGGGCTACACCTTC.

The genes are TRBV6-1 and TRBJ2-7, with 8 nucleotides matching TRBD2. Germline values: CDR1 MNHNS, CDR2 SASEGT. This CDR3 is built from 14 residues. The J segment lost 4 bases and the V segment lost 2 bases, leaving 4 bases of the junction unmatched. CDR3 loop: CASSEIAGSYEQYF. CDR3 DNA: TGTGCCAGCAGTGAAATAGCGGGGTCGTACGAGCAGTACTTC.

The chain combines TRBV19 with TRBJ1-6, with 9 bases identical to TRBD1. The CDR3 sequence is 14 residues long. Germline CDR1 and CDR2: LNHDA and SQIVND (reference sequence). V trimming: 8 bases; J trimming: 10 bases; junction bases outside the gene matches: 9. CDR3 sequence: CASGEDRGYSPLHF. CDR3 nucleotides: TGTGCCAGTGGGGAGGACAGGGGCTACTCACCCCTCCACTTT.

This clone was detected only a few times. The chain recombines TRBV5-6 with TRBJ1-4; no reliable D call. The V end was cut by 3 bases, the J end by 7 bases, with 13 bases between. The CDR3 contains 14 residues. Germline CDR1 and CDR2: SGHDT and YYEEEE. The CDR3 protein is CASSWRGLSEKLFF. The CDR3 DNA reads as TGTGCCAGCAGCTGGCGAGGCCTGAGTGAAAAACTGTTTTTT.

The chain combines TRBV5-1 with TRBJ2-7; TRBD1 might be the D (6 bases). Germline CDR1 and CDR2: SGHRS and YFSETQ. Trimming removed 2 bases at V and 7 bases at J, with 10 bases between. The CDR3 length is 12 residues. In nucleotides, the CDR3 is TGCGCCAGCAGCTTACAGGGACGGGAGCAGTACTTC. Its translation: CASSLQGREQYF.

The CDR3 DNA follows: TGTGCCAGCAGCTTAGCGCAGACTTGGGAGCAGTACTTC. This gives the protein CASSLAQTWEQYF. The chain carries TRBV7-8 and TRBJ2-7; unclear D gene. CDR3 length: 13 residues. CDR1 SGHVS and CDR2 FQNEAQ come from the germline V gene. V was cut by 0 bases and J by 7 bases, with 10 bases left in between.

V is TRBV6-5 and J is TRBJ2-7, with TRBD2 identical over 7 bases. There are 13 residues in the CDR3. V shed 10 bases, J shed 4 bases, and the junction held 10 bases outside the gene matches. Per the germline V gene, CDR1 is MNHEY and CDR2 is SVGAGI. CDR3 bases: TGTGCCACCCATGGTGGGGGGGGGTACGAGCAGTACTTC. Protein sequence: CATHGGGGYEQYF.

The chain carries TRBV19 and TRBJ2-5, with a tentative D call TRBD2 (7 bases). The CDR3 consists of 12 residues. The V end lost 7 bases, the J end lost 4 bases, and 10 bases lay between the germline ends. Germline CDR1 LNHDA, CDR2 SQIVND (reference sequence). The CDR3 DNA reads TGTGCCAGTAAGGGGGGGCGAGAGACCCAGTACTTC. Its translation is CASKGGRETQYF.

This sequence joins TRBV7-2 and TRBJ1-5; possibly TRBD1 for D (5 bases). Trimming shortened V by 1 base and J by 0 bases, and 10 bases separated the two germline ends. Germline CDR1 reads SGHTA; CDR2 reads FQGNSA. There are 16 residues in the CDR3. The CDR3 is CASSLVGDHSNQPQHF. CDR3 nucleotides: TGTGCCAGCAGCTTAGTAGGGGATCATAGCAATCAGCCCCAGCATTTT.

Points on this clone: Compared with germline, one end of the junction differs, possibly owing to a read error. The chain recombines TRBV5-5 with TRBJ1-6, with 11 bases aligning to TRBD1. Per the germline V gene, CDR1 is SGHKS and CDR2 is YYEKEE (reference sequence). The CDR3 length is 18 residues. In nucleotides, the CDR3 is TGTGCCAGCAGCTTGGAAGGGACAGGGGGATCCTATACTTCACCCCTCCACTTT. Protein product: CASSLEGTGGSYTSPLHF.

This sequence joins TRBV5-1 and TRBJ2-1, with D unclear. Per germline, CDR1 SGHRS and CDR2 YFSETQ. V shed 0 bases and J shed 2 bases, with 12 bases lying between them. CDR3 length: 16 residues. This CDR3 reads CASSLVGRKAYNEQFF. The CDR3 bases are TGCGCCAGCAGCTTGGTGGGCAGGAAAGCCTACAATGAGCAGTTCTTC.

The chain links TRBV29-1 to TRBJ1-1, with D tentatively TRBD1 (5 bases). The length of the CDR3 is 12 residues. Per germline, CDR1 SQVTM and CDR2 ANQGSEA. V lost 6 bases, J lost 7 bases, and 15 bases lay in between. The CDR3 DNA follows: TGCAGCGTCCAGCTCCTTAGGGGTGAAGCTTTCTTT. Amino acids: CSVQLLRGEAFF.

This clone occurred a few times. The chain employs TRBV16 and TRBJ2-1, with a possible D match to TRBD2 (5 bases). Germline CDR1 KGHSY, CDR2 FQNENV. CDR3 length equals 16 residues. Trimming removed 2 bases from V and 8 bases from J, with 19 bases in between. This CDR3 reads CASSQMGGFGSYEQFF. For the CDR3, the DNA is TGTGCCAGCAGCCAAATGGGCGGGTTTGGTTCATATGAGCAGTTCTTC.

This clone turned up a few times. The chain is built from TRBV5-1 and TRBJ1-4; a possible D gene is TRBD1 (5 bases). The germline V gene has CDR1 SGHRS and CDR2 YFSETQ. CDR3 length: 14 amino acids. V was cut by 3 bases and J by 5 bases, with 11 bases left in between. The CDR3 is CASSWMTVNEKLFF. DNA of the CDR3: TGCGCCAGCAGCTGGATGACAGTGAATGAAAAACTGTTTTTT.